This section outlines one TCR beta chain sequence together with its context. Its matching antigen is unknown. The CDR3 is made up of 13 amino acids. V lost 4 bases to trimming and J lost 4 bases, with 10 bases between them. Germline values: CDR1 SEHNR, CDR2 FQNEAQ (reference sequence). During the collection period, no donor immune events like infections were recorded. The protocol was immunoSEQ multiplex PCR, while the TCRdb copy is restricted to in-frame clones and leaves out a portion. The top ten hold 4.5% to 7% of the sample, which has roughly 96,000 clones, roughly 88% seen once. These data come from a study of identifying expanded T cells in peripheral blood. Study findings and constraints: Roughly two-week clone count variance significantly increased as total template count grew. Technical replicates showed around 1.2 changed clones; two weeks around 15; four weeks 19.

The rearrangement uses TRBV7-9 and TRBJ1-2, with a tentative D call TRBD1 (6 bases). This sequence was found in a person aged 18 to 70 in good health. The sequencing sample was made of blood. The CDR3 coding sequence is TGTGCCAGCAGCTCCGACAGGAGCTATGGCTACACCTTC. Its translation: CASSSDRSYGYTF.